This TCR beta chain was sequenced during a study of persistence of HIV-infected CD4 T cells. Study in general: Donors were ART-treated; their CMV- and Gag-responding CD4+ T cells were isolated.

For this clone: Its antigen remains unidentified.

Stimulation used approximately 10 ug/mL lysate from CMV-infected fibroblasts. CD40L-negative CD69-negative CD45RO-high memory CD4+ T cells were sorted as populations depleted of antigen-responding cells. The CDR3 spans 14 residues. In germline, CDR1 is LNHDA, CDR2 SQIVND (reference sequence). V lost 5 bases, J lost 5 bases, and 5 bases stayed unmatched. This was the immunoSEQ version 4 assay in survey mode. Measured with immunoSEQ multiplex PCR; TCRdb has only the in-frame clones, and not every one. The data hold tens of thousands of clones, with 75% to 90% observed a single time. The gene calls are TRBV19 and TRBJ2-3, with 9 bases that match TRBD2. The source was CD4+ T cells sorted from PBMCs after roughly 18-hour stimulation, collected from a patient who received antiretroviral therapy. This TCR was recovered from an adult man with HIV who was CMV-seropositive. The CDR3 loop reads CASSDSGGKDTQYF. CDR3 nucleotides: TGTGCCAGTAGTGATAGCGGGGGCAAAGATACGCAGTATTTT. The full variable domain, rest sourced from reference TRBV19 and TRBJ2-3, is DGGITQSPKYLFRKEGQNVTLSCEQNLNHDAMYWYRQDPGQGLRLIYYSQIVNDFQKGDIAEGYSVSREKKESFPLTVTSAQKNPTAFYLCASSDSGGKDTQYFGPGTRLTVL.